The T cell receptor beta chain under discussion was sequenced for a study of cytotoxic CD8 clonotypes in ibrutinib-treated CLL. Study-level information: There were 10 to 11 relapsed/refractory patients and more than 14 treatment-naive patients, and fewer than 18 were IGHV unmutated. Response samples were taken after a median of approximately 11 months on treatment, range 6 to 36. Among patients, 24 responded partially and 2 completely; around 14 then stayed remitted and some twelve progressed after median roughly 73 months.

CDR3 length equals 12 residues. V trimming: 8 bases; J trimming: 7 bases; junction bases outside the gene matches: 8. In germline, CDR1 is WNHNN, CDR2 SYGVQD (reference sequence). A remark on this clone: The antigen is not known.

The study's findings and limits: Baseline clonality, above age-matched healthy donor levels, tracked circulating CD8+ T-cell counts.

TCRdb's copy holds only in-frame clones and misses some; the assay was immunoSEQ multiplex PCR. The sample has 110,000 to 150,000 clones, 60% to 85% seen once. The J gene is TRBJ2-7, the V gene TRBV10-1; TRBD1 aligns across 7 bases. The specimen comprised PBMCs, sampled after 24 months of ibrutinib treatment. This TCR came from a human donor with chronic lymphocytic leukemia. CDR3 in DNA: TGCGCCAGCTTCGGACAGGAATCTGAGCAGTACTTC. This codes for CASFGQESEQYF.